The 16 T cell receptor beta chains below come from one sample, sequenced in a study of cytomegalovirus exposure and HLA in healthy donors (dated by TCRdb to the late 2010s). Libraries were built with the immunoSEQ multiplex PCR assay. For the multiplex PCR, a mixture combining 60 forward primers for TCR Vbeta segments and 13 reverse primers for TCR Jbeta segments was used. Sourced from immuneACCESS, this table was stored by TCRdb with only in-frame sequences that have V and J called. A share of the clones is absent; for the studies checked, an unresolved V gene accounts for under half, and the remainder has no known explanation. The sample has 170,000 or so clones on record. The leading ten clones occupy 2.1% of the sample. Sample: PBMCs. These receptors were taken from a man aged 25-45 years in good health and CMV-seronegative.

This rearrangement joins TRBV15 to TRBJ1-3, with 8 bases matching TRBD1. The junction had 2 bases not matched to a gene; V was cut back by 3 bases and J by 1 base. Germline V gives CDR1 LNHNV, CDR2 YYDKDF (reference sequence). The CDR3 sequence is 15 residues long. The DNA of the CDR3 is TGTGCCACCAGCAGCAACAGGGGGTCTGGAAACACCATATATTTT. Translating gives CATSSNRGSGNTIYF.

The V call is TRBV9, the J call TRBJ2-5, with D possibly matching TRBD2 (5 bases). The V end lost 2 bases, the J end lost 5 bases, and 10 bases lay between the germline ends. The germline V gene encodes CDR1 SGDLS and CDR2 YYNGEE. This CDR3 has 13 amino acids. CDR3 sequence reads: CASSVTSTETQYF. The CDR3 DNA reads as TGTGCCAGCAGCGTTACTAGTACGGAGACCCAGTACTTC.

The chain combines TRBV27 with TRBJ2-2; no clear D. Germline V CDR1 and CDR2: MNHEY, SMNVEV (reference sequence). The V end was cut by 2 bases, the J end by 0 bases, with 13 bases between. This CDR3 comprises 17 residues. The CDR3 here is CASSLRLGRSNTGELFF. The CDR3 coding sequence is TGTGCCAGCAGTTTAAGGCTGGGCAGGTCGAACACCGGGGAGCTGTTTTTT.

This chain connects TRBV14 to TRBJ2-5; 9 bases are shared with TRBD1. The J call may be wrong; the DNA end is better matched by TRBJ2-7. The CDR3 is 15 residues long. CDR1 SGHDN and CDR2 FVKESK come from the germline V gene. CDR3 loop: CASSEPGTGIYEQYF. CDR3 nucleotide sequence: TGTGCCAGCAGCGAACCCGGGACAGGGATCTACGAGCAGTACTTC.

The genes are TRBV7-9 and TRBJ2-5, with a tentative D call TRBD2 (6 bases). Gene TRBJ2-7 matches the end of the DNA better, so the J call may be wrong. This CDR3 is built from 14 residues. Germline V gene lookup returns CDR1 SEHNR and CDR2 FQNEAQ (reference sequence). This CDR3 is CASSFPGSPYEQYF. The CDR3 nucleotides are TGTGCCAGCAGCTTTCCCGGGAGCCCCTACGAGCAGTACTTC.

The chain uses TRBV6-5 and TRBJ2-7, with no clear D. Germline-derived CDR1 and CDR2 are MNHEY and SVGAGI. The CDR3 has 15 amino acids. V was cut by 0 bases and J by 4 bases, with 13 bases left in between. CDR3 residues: CASSYSYGGGYEQYF. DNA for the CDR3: TGTGCCAGCAGTTACTCGTATGGCGGTGGATACGAGCAGTACTTC.

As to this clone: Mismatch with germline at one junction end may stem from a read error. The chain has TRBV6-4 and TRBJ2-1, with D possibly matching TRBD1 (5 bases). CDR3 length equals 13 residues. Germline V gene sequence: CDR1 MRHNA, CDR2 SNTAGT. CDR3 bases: TGTGCCGGCAGTGAATCCGATACGGATGACAGACTCTTC. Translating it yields CAGSESDTDDRLF.

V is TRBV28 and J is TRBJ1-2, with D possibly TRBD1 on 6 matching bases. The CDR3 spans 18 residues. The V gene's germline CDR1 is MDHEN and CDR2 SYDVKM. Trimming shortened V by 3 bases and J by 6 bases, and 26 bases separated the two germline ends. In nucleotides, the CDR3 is TGTGCCAGCAGTTTGCCCTACCTTACAGGGCGGATGATAGATGGCTACACCTTC. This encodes CASSLPYLTGRMIDGYTF.

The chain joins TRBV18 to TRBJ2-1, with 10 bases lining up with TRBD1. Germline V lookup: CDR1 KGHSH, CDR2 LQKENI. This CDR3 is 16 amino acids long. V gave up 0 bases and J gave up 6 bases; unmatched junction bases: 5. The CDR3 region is CASSPPIGQGGNEQFF. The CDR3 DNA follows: TGTGCCAGCTCACCACCGATAGGACAGGGGGGCAATGAGCAGTTCTTC.

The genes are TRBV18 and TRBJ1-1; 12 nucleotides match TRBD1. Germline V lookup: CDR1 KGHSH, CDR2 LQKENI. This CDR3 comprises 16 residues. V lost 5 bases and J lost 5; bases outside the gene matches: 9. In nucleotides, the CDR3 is TGTGCCAGCTCATCTGAGGGACAGGGGGCGCTGACTGAAGCTTTCTTT. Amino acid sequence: CASSSEGQGALTEAFF. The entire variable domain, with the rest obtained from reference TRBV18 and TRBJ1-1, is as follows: NAGVMQNPRHLVRRRGQEARLRCSPMKGHSHVYWYRQLPEEGLKFMVYLQKENIIDESGMPKERFSAEFPKEGPSILRIQQVVRGDSAAYFCASSSEGQGALTEAFFGQGTRLTVV.

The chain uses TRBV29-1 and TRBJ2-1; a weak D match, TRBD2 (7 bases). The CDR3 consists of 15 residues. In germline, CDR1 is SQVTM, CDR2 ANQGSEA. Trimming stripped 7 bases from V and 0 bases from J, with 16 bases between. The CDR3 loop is CSAPGGGSSYNEQFF. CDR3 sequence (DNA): TGCAGCGCCCCGGGGGGCGGGAGCTCCTACAATGAGCAGTTCTTC.

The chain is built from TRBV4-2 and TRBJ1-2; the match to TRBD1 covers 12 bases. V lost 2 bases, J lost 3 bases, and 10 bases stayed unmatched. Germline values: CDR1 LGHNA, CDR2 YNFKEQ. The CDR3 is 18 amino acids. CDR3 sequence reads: CASSQPPGQGAFDYGYTF. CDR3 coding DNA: TGTGCCAGCAGCCAACCTCCGGGACAGGGGGCTTTCGACTATGGCTACACCTTC.

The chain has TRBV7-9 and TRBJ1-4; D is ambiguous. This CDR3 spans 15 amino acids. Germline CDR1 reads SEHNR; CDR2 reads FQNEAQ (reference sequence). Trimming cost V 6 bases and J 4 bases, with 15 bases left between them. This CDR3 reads CASSSPEGVNEKLFF. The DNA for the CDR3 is TGTGCCAGCAGTTCCCCCGAAGGAGTTAATGAAAAACTGTTTTTT. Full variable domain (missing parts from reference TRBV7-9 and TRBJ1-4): DTGVSQNPRHKITKRGQNVTFRCDPISEHNRLYWYRQTLGQGPEFLTYFQNEAQLEKSRLLSDRFSAERPKGSFSTLEIQRTEQGDSAMYLCASSSPEGVNEKLFFGSGTQLSVL.

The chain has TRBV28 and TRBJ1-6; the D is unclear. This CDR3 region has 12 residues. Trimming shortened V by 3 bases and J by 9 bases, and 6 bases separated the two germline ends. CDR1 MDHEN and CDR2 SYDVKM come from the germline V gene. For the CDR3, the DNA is TGTGCCAGCAGTTTGGCTCGTTCACCCCTCCACTTT. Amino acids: CASSLARSPLHF.

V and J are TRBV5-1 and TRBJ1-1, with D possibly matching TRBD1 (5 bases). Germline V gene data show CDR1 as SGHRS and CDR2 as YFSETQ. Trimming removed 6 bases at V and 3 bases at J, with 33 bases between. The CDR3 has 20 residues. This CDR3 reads CASTLTQVIRVRRSDTEAFF. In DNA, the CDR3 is TGCGCCAGCACCCTGACACAGGTAATTAGGGTTCGGAGATCGGACACTGAAGCTTTCTTT.

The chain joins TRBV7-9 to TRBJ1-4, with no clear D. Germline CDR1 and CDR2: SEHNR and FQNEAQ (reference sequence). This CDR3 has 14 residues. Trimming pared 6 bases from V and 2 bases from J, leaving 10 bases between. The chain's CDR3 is CASRSASTNEKLFF. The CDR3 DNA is TGTGCCAGCAGATCCGCGTCGACTAATGAAAAACTGTTTTTT.